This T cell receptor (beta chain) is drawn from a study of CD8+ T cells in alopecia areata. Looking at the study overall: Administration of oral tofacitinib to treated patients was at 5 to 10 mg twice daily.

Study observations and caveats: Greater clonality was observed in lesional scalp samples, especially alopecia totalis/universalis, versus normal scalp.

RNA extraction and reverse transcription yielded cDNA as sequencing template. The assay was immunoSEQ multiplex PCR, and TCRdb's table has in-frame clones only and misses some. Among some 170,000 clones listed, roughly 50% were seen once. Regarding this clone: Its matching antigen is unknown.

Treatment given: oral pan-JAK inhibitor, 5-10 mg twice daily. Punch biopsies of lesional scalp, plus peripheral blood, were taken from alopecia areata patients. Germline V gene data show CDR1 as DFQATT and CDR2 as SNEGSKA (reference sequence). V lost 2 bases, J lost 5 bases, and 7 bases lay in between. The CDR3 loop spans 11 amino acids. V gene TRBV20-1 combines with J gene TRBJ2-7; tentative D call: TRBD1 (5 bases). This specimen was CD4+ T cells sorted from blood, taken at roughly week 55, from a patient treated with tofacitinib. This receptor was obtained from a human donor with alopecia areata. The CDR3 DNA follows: TGCAGTGCTAGACTGGGGCACGAGCAGTACTTC. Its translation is CSARLGHEQYF.